This T cell receptor beta chain emerged from a study of cytomegalovirus exposure and HLA in healthy donors. As concerns this clone: The antigen is undetermined.

Study-level findings and limits: Excluded: some indistinguishable V segments such as TRBV6-2 and TRBV6-3. Analysis performed later found 16,951 TCR beta sequences associated with HLA alleles at 0.05 false discovery rate. Among the sequence variants, a highly shared cluster was likely an artifact of sequencing.

Germline CDR1 is LGHNA and CDR2 is YNFKEQ. With V trimmed by 3 bases and J by 8 bases, 7 bases remained unmatched. The CDR3 length is 17 residues. PCR employed 60 Vbeta and 13 Jbeta primers. Generated by immunoSEQ multiplex PCR, the TCRdb table keeps only in-frame clones and is missing some. The repertoire holds some 110,000 clones, with roughly three quarters as singletons. The sequence was obtained from a man aged 25 to 40 in good health and CMV-seronegative. The gene calls are TRBV4-2 and TRBJ2-1; 16 nucleotides align to TRBD2. The sequenced material came from PBMCs. In DNA form, the CDR3 reads TGTGCCAGCAGCCAGGGACTAGCGGGAGGGCTTCCCGATGAGCAGTTCTTC. Amino acids: CASSQGLAGGLPDEQFF.